This T cell receptor (beta chain) was profiled in a study of response to subunit inactivated influenza vaccine. Regarding the study as a whole: Each seasonal flu vaccination may recruit only limited new T cells, authors suggested.

TCRdb independently ran MiXCR on the RT-PCR reads; one entry per CDR3 protein. The sample includes 650,000 to 800,000 distinct CDR3 sequences, more than 11% seen only once; the top ten take approximately 6.5%. This clonotype came up a few times. What it binds is unknown. V lost 6 bases to trimming and J lost 3 bases; unmatched junction nucleotides: 6. This CDR3 spans 15 amino acids. Specimen: PBMCs from blood, collected 14 to 15 days before vaccination. The origin of this receptor is a man aged 50 to 59 who received an inactivated influenza vaccine. The chain has TRBV12-3 or TRBV12-4 and TRBJ1-3, with 9 bases lining up with TRBD1. The CDR3 protein is CASRKQGALGNTIYF. CDR3 nucleotides: TGTGCCAGCAGAAAACAGGGGGCGCTTGGAAACACCATATATTTT.